The 17 T cell receptor beta chains presented below share a single source sample, sequenced in a study of blood T cells in healthy people across ages. The use of a sample-barcoded 5' primer and a J-beta primer mix characterized a second PCR of roughly 7 to 11 cycles. One entry per CDR3 protein results from TCRdb running MiXCR on the 5' RACE reads. The profile shows about 1.7 million distinct CDR3 sequences, 28% of them singletons. Sequencing used blood. All receptors derive from a woman in her twenties or thirties in good health.

This rearrangement joins TRBV4-3 to TRBJ2-5; 8 positions agree with TRBD2. The CDR3 has 19 amino acids. The junction had 31 bases not matched to a gene; V was cut back by 8 bases and J by 11 bases. Germline lookup yields CDR1 LGHNA and CDR2 YSLEER. CDR3: CASQSSSVRSGSPLNEQYF. The CDR3, as DNA: TGCGCCAGCCAATCTTCTTCCGTTAGGAGCGGGAGCCCCTTGAATGAGCAGTACTTC.

This clonotype has only a few counts. The chain employs TRBV20-1 and TRBJ1-1; no clear D. Trimming pared 6 bases from V and 1 base from J, leaving 15 bases between. Germline V lookup: CDR1 DFQATT, CDR2 SNEGSKA (reference sequence). The CDR3 loop spans 14 amino acids. Written as DNA, the CDR3 is TGCAGTGCACCGGACGGATTCGGGAACACTGAAGCTTTCTTT. Amino acids: CSAPDGFGNTEAFF.

Only a few counts were recorded for this clonotype. The chain uses TRBV18 and TRBJ1-4; 7 nucleotides line up with TRBD1. The CDR3 loop spans 16 amino acids. Trimming at V came to 6 bases and at J to 5 bases, leaving 12 bases not matched to a gene. Germline V gene sequence: CDR1 KGHSH, CDR2 LQKENI. CDR3 nucleotides: TGTGCCAGCTCCCTCAATGGACAGGCCTTGAATGAAAAACTGTTTTTT. It codes for CASSLNGQALNEKLFF.

The V gene is TRBV20-1, the J gene TRBJ1-5; perhaps TRBD1 as D (6 bases). Germline lookup yields CDR1 DFQATT and CDR2 SNEGSKA (reference sequence). This CDR3 has 15 residues. V was cut by 4 bases and J by 4 bases, with 17 bases left in between. This CDR3 is CSAKPAGARNQPQHF. The CDR3 bases are TGCAGTGCTAAACCGGCAGGGGCACGGAATCAGCCCCAGCATTTT.

This clonotype was recorded many times. This chain links TRBV7-3 with TRBJ2-1; tentatively, D is TRBD2 (5 bases). This CDR3 region has 17 residues. The V and J ends lost 4 bases and 6 bases respectively, with 22 bases between them. The germline gives CDR1 SGHTA, CDR2 FQGTGA. As DNA, the CDR3 is TGTGCCAGCAGCTATCCTAAAGCCTACCCTAGCCCCAATGAGCAGTTCTTC. Protein sequence: CASSYPKAYPSPNEQFF. Using reference TRBV7-3 and TRBJ2-1 for the parts outside the CDR3, the full variable domain is GAGVSQTPSNKVTEKGKYVELRCDPISGHTALYWYRQSLGQGPEFLIYFQGTGAADDSGLPNDRFFAVRPEGSVSTLKIQRTERGDSAVYLCASSYPKAYPSPNEQFFGPGTRLTVL.

The chain joins TRBV27 to TRBJ1-5, with TRBD1 identical over 7 bases. This CDR3 comprises 15 residues. The V and J ends lost 3 bases and 4 bases, in that order; junction bases with no gene match: 6. The germline CDR1 and CDR2 sequences are MNHEY and SMNVEV (reference sequence). CDR3 protein: CASSFPETGNQPQHF. CDR3 coding DNA: TGTGCCAGCAGTTTTCCGGAGACAGGGAATCAGCCCCAGCATTTT.

The chain uses TRBV29-1 and TRBJ1-2, with 10 bases aligning to TRBD1. CDR3 length equals 13 residues. The germline CDR1 and CDR2 sequences are SQVTM and ANQGSEA. V trimming: 4 bases; J trimming: 7 bases; junction bases outside the gene matches: 6. The DNA for the CDR3 is TGCAGCGTTGTGGGGACAGGGGAGGGTGGCTACACCTTC. Protein product: CSVVGTGEGGYTF.

This chain connects TRBV12-3 or TRBV12-4 to TRBJ2-3; 7 bases map to TRBD2. This CDR3 is built from 14 residues. V trimming: 7 bases; J trimming: 6 bases; junction bases outside the gene matches: 10. The CDR3 coding sequence is TGTGCCAGCAACCTGGGACTACCGGGGGATACGCAGTATTTT. It codes for CASNLGLPGDTQYF.

This clonotype appeared a few times. This rearrangement joins TRBV9 to TRBJ2-5, with a weak D call TRBD1 (6 bases). Trimming removed 4 bases at V and 0 bases at J, with 13 bases between. The CDR3 is made up of 15 amino acids. Per the germline V gene, CDR1 is SGDLS and CDR2 is YYNGEE. The CDR3 sequence is CASSSPRDNQETQYF. Here the CDR3 DNA reads TGTGCCAGCAGCTCCCCCCGGGACAACCAAGAGACCCAGTACTTC. The variable domain in full, with the rest retrieved from reference TRBV9 and TRBJ2-5, is DSGVTQTPKHLITATGQRVTLRCSPRSGDLSVYWYQQSLDQGLQFLIQYYNGEERAKGNILERFSAQQFPDLHSELNLSSLELGDSALYFCASSSPRDNQETQYFGPGTRLLVL.

A remark on this clonotype: A much larger clone is a single base away; this may be a read error. This chain joins TRBV15 and TRBJ1-2; perhaps TRBD1 as D (5 bases). Germline V gives CDR1 LNHNV, CDR2 YYDKDF (reference sequence). The CDR3 spans 13 residues. Between the trimmed V and J ends, which lost 4 bases and 8 bases, there was a span of 14 bases. The CDR3 bases are TGTGCCACCAGCAAAGTAGGGGCGTTCGGCTACACCTTC. This encodes CATSKVGAFGYTF.

The chain is built from TRBV27 and TRBJ2-1; D is uncertain. The CDR3 consists of 15 residues. Germline V gene data show CDR1 as MNHEY and CDR2 as SMNVEV (reference sequence). Trimming took 5 bases from V and 0 from J, leaving 11 bases between them. CDR3 sequence: CASSKLSSSYNEQFF. CDR3 bases: TGTGCCAGCAGTAAACTCAGCAGCTCCTACAATGAGCAGTTCTTC.

The chain combines TRBV5-1 with TRBJ2-7; D may be TRBD1 (5 bases). The CDR3 consists of 17 residues. Between the trimmed V and J ends, which lost 0 bases and 7 bases, there was a span of 23 bases. CDR1 is SGHRS, CDR2 YFSETQ, per germline. CDR3 sequence (DNA): TGCGCCAGCAGCTTGGCTTCAGGCGACAGCTCATCGTGGGAGCAGTACTTC. Translation: CASSLASGDSSSWEQYF.

This clonotype was detected many times. This sequence joins TRBV7-2 and TRBJ2-5, with D perhaps TRBD1 or TRBD2 (6 bases each). The CDR3 length is 16 residues. Germline V lookup: CDR1 SGHTA, CDR2 FQGNSA. The ends were cut back, 5 bases at V and 6 bases at J, with 22 bases in the middle. The CDR3 DNA reads as TGTGCCAGCAGCAATTATGGTACGGGGGCCAAGAAGACCCAGTACTTC. Encoded protein: CASSNYGTGAKKTQYF. The variable domain in full, completed from reference TRBV7-2 and TRBJ2-5, reads GAGVSQSPSNKVTEKGKDVELRCDPISGHTALYWYRQSLGQGLEFLIYFQGNSAPDKSGLPSDRFSAERTGGSVSTLTIQRTQQEDSAVYLCASSNYGTGAKKTQYFGPGTRLLVL.

The chain carries TRBV5-5 and TRBJ1-5, with D hard to call. Trimming pared 4 bases from V and 0 bases from J, leaving 14 bases between. The germline V gene has CDR1 SGHKS and CDR2 YYEKEE (reference sequence). The CDR3 is 16 residues long. The CDR3 is CASSKLLRDSNQPQHF. CDR3 DNA sequence: TGTGCCAGCAGCAAATTGTTGCGGGATAGCAATCAGCCCCAGCATTTT.

This chain joins TRBV7-2 and TRBJ2-5, with 11 bases matching TRBD1. The germline gives CDR1 SGHTA, CDR2 FQGNSA. J gave up 5 bases and V 6 bases, and 11 bases lay outside the gene matches. This CDR3 has 16 residues. In nucleotides, the CDR3 is TGTGCCAGCAGACGGCCGGGACAGGGGGGATCGGAGACCCAGTACTTC. Its translation: CASRRPGQGGSETQYF.

V and J are TRBV18 and TRBJ2-5; 8 bases match TRBD1. Judging by the DNA end, TRBJ2-7 fits better; the J call may be wrong. Germline assignment: CDR1 KGHSH and CDR2 LQKENI. There are 13 residues in the CDR3. This CDR3 reads CASSSTGDREQYF. For the CDR3, the DNA is TGTGCCAGCTCATCGACAGGGGACCGCGAGCAGTACTTC.

Details on this clonotype: This sequence may be a read error, since a much larger clone differs from it by one base. This chain links TRBV11-2 with TRBJ2-7, with TRBD2 identical over 8 bases. This CDR3 comprises 13 residues. Germline-derived CDR1 and CDR2 are SGHAT and FQNNGV. For the CDR3, the DNA is TGTACCAGCAGCTTACGGGGGGGTGGCGAGCAGTACTTC. Translation: CTSSLRGGGEQYF.